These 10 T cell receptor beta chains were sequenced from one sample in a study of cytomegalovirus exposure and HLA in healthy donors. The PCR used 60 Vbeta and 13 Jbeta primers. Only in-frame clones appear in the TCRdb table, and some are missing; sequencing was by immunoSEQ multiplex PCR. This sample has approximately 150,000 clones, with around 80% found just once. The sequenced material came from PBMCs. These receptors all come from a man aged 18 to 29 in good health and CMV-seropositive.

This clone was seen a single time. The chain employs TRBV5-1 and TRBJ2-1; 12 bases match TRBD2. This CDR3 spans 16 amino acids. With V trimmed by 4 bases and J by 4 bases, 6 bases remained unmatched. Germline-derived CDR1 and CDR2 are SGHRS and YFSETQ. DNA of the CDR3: TGCGCCAGCAGCCAAATCGGACTAGCGGGGTACAATGAGCAGTTCTTC. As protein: CASSQIGLAGYNEQFF.

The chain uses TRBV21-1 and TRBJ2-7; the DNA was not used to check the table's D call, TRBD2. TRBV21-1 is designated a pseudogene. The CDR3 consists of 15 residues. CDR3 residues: CASSSSGVGLYEQYF. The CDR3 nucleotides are TGTGCCAGCAGTTCCTCGGGAGTCGGTTTGTACGAGCAGTACTTC.

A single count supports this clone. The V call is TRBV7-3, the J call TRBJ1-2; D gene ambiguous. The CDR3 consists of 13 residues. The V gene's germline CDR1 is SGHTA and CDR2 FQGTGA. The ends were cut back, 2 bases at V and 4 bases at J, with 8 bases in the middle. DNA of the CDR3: TGTGCCAGCAGCTTAGTCGGGAGCTATGGCTACACCTTC. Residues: CASSLVGSYGYTF.

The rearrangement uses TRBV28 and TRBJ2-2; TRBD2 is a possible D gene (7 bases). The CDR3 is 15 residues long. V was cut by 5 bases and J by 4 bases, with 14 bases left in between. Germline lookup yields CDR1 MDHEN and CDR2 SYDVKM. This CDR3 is CASSPYREGTGELFF. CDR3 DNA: TGTGCCAGCAGTCCTTACAGGGAGGGCACCGGGGAGCTGTTTTTT.

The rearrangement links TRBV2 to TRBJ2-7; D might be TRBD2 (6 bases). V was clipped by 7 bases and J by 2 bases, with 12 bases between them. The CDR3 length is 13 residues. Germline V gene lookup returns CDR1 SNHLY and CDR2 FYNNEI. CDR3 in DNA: TGTGCCAGCAAAACTAGCCGAACCTACGAGCAGTACTTC. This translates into CASKTSRTYEQYF. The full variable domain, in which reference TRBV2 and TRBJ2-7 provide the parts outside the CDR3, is EPEVTQTPSHQVTQMGQEVILRCVPISNHLYFYWYRQILGQKVEFLVSFYNNEISEKSEIFDDQFSVERPDGSNFTLKIRSTKLEDSAMYFCASKTSRTYEQYFGPGTRLTVT.

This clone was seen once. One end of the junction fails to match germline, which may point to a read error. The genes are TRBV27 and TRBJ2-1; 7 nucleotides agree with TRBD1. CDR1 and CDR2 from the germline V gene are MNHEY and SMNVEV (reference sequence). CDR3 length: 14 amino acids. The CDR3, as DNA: TGCGCTGGGGACAGCCCTAGCTCCTACAATGAGCAGTTCTTC. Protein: CAGDSPSSYNEQFF.

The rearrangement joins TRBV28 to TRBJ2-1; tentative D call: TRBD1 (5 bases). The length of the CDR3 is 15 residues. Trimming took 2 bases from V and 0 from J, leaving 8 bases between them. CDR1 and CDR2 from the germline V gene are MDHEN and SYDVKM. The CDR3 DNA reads TGTGCCAGCAGTTTACAGGGATCCTCCTACAATGAGCAGTTCTTC. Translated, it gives CASSLQGSSYNEQFF.

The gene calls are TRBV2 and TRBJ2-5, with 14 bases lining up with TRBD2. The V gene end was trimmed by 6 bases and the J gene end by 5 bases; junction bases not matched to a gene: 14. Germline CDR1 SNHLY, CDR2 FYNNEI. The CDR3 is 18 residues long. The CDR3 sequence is CASRAGVGLAGAGETQYF. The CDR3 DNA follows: TGTGCCAGCAGGGCGGGGGTGGGACTAGCGGGAGCAGGGGAGACCCAGTACTTC.

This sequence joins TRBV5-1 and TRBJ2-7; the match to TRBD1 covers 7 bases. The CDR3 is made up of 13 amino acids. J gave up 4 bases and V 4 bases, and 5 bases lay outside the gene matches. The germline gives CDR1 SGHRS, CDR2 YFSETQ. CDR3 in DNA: TGCGCCAGCAGCAGAGACAGGGAGTACGAGCAGTACTTC. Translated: CASSRDREYEQYF.

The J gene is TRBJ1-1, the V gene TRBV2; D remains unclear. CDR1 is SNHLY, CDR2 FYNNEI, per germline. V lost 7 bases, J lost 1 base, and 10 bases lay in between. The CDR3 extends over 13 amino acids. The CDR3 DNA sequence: TGTGCCAGCACGGTCTCCGGGAACACTGAAGCTTTCTTT. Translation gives CASTVSGNTEAFF.